Listed here are 8 T cell receptor beta chains from one sample, sequenced in a study of T cells in Graves' hyperthyroidism and ophthalmopathy. The investigators amplified TCR beta CDR3 regions from RNA transcripts. An initial round of RT-PCR targeting the TCR CDR3 relied on the HTBI primer set. TCRdb ran MiXCR on the multiplex PCR reads and lists one entry per CDR3 protein. Of hundreds of thousands of distinct CDR3 sequences listed, 12% to 15% are singletons. The sequenced sample was blood. These receptors were obtained from a woman younger than 35 with Graves' hyperthyroidism.

V and J are TRBV20-1 and TRBJ2-3, with D perhaps TRBD1 (5 bases). The CDR3 contains 12 residues. Germline CDR1 and CDR2: DFQATT and SNEGSKA (reference sequence). V was clipped by 3 bases and J by 5 bases, with 9 bases between them. CDR3 sequence (DNA): TGCAGTGCTAGGGCCAGGGTAGATACGCAGTATTTT. This encodes CSARARVDTQYF.

The chain employs TRBV4-1 and TRBJ1-1; D unresolved. The ends were cut back, 3 bases at V and 7 bases at J, with 12 bases in the middle. Germline V gene sequence: CDR1 MGHRA, CDR2 YSYEKL. This CDR3 has 13 residues. Written as DNA, the CDR3 is TGCGCCAGCAGCCAGCTACGAGCTCTTGAAGCTTTCTTT. This gives the protein CASSQLRALEAFF.

This clonotype was seen many times. J is TRBJ2-3 and V is TRBV12-3 or TRBV12-4; D is unclear. The CDR3 length is 14 residues. Trimming took 3 bases from V and 2 from J, leaving 9 bases between them. In nucleotides, the CDR3 is TGTGCCAGCAGTTTGGAATCCATCACAGATACGCAGTATTTT. It translates to CASSLESITDTQYF.

In its sample, this clonotype was seen many times. This chain links TRBV3-1 with TRBJ1-2; D is uncertain. V dropped 4 bases and J dropped 6 bases, with 12 bases sitting between them. This CDR3 has 13 amino acids. Per germline, CDR1 LGHDT and CDR2 YNNKEL (reference sequence). CDR3 nucleotides: TGTGCCAGCAGCCCGGCGGGGTCCGATGGCTACACCTTC. This codes for CASSPAGSDGYTF.

The sample holds many counts of this clonotype. The CDR3, as DNA: TGTGCCAGCAGCTTAGTAGGGGCTAGCGGGAACAATGAGCAGTTCTTC. It codes for CASSLVGASGNNEQFF. The V and J genes are TRBV7-2 and TRBJ2-1, with 9 bases fitting TRBD2. The CDR3 runs to 16 residues. CDR1 is SGHTA and CDR2 is FQGNSA in the germline V gene. V was clipped by 1 base and J by 5 bases; unmatched bases: 6.

This clonotype came up a few times. V gene TRBV3-1 combines with J gene TRBJ1-1, with D unresolved. Trimming took 1 base from V and 1 from J, leaving 7 bases between them. This CDR3 comprises 14 residues. Germline CDR1 reads LGHDT; CDR2 reads YNNKEL (reference sequence). The CDR3 is CASSQGRGNTEAFF. CDR3 nucleotide sequence: TGTGCCAGCAGCCAAGGACGCGGGAACACTGAAGCTTTCTTT.

The genes are TRBV7-2 and TRBJ2-7; no reliable D call. V was clipped by 2 bases and J by 4 bases, with 21 bases between them. CDR1 is SGHTA and CDR2 is FQGNSA in the germline V gene. This CDR3 region has 17 residues. Written as DNA, the CDR3 is TGTGCCAGCAGCTTATCAAGGTTGAAAGTCCCCTTTTACGAGCAGTACTTC. It encodes CASSLSRLKVPFYEQYF.

The V and J genes are TRBV7-3 and TRBJ1-5; the match to TRBD1 covers 11 bases. In germline, CDR1 is SGHTA, CDR2 FQGTGA. The CDR3 sequence is 19 residues long. The trim removed 1 base at V and 4 bases at J, leaving 12 bases unmatched. DNA for the CDR3: TGTGCCAGCAGCTTAATTAGGACAGGGGGCGAAAGTTGGAATCAGCCCCAGCATTTT. Protein: CASSLIRTGGESWNQPQHF. The full variable domain, in which reference TRBV7-3 and TRBJ1-5 provide the parts outside the CDR3, is GAGVSQTPSNKVTEKGKYVELRCDPISGHTALYWYRQSLGQGPEFLIYFQGTGAADDSGLPNDRFFAVRPEGSVSTLKIQRTERGDSAVYLCASSLIRTGGESWNQPQHFGDGTRLSIL.